This is a list of T cell receptor beta chains from one sample in a study of blood T cell repertoires in COVID-19. Clones were read by immunoSEQ multiplex PCR, and TCRdb kept only the in-frame ones, dropping some. The sample carries about 63,000 clones, roughly 85% recorded once. Sequenced sample: peripheral blood. The receptors stem from a human donor in a cohort sampled during active COVID-19. The CDR3 runs from the conserved cysteine through the conserved F or W. Each record gives: V gene, J gene, D gene, clone size, CDR3 protein, CDR3 DNA. D genes are given only for firm matches. Clone sizes are given selectively: once, few, many, or a class where the clone is expanded.

TRBV11-2	TRBJ2-7	-	-	CASGQTTGRGVVEQYF	TGTGCCAGCGGCCAAACCACGGGCAGGGGAGTGGTTGAGCAGTACTTC
TRBV18	TRBJ2-7	-	-	CASSPRPDFSSSYEQYF	TGTGCCAGCTCACCGAGGCCGGACTTTTCAAGCTCCTACGAGCAGTACTTC
TRBV11-2	TRBJ1-2	-	-	CASSLDAGGTYGYTF	TGTGCCAGCAGCTTAGATGCCGGAGGTACCTATGGCTACACCTTC
TRBV2	TRBJ2-1	-	-	CASRVGRASYNEQFF	TGTGCCAGCAGGGTCGGGAGAGCCTCCTACAATGAGCAGTTCTTC
TRBV6-5	TRBJ1-4	TRBD1	-	CASSYGTGGEKLFF	TGTGCCAGCAGTTACGGGACAGGTGGTGAAAAACTGTTTTTT
TRBV27	TRBJ2-1	TRBD1	once	CASSSPDRGPYNEQFF	TGTGCCAGCAGTTCCCCAGACAGGGGTCCCTACAATGAGCAGTTCTTC
TRBV13	TRBJ1-1	-	-	CASSPWLITEAFF	TGTGCCAGCAGCCCCTGGCTGATCACTGAAGCTTTCTTT
TRBV7-2	TRBJ2-2	TRBD2	-	CASSLRLAGVTGELFF	TGTGCCAGCAGCTTAAGACTAGCGGGAGTCACCGGGGAGCTGTTTTTT
TRBV6-5	TRBJ1-2	TRBD1	-	CASSITGQAPSGYTF	TGTGCCAGCAGTATTACGGGACAGGCACCGTCTGGCTACACCTTC
TRBV2	TRBJ2-2	TRBD1	-	CASSYQNPGTGANTGELFF	TGTGCCAGCAGCTACCAGAACCCCGGGACAGGGGCGAACACCGGGGAGCTGTTTTTT
TRBV6-5	TRBJ2-4	TRBD1	-	CASSSEGAWGNIQYF	TGTGCCAGCAGTTCTGAGGGGGCTTGGGGAAACATTCAGTACTTC
TRBV29-1	TRBJ2-7	TRBD2	-	CSALRGDYEQYF	TGCAGCGCTCTACGGGGGGACTACGAGCAGTACTTC
TRBV4-1	TRBJ1-1	TRBD1	-	CASSPTGTANTEAFF	TGCGCCAGCAGCCCGACCGGGACAGCGAACACTGAAGCTTTCTTT
TRBV4-3	TRBJ2-7	TRBD2	once	CASSRSAGGMFEQYF	TGCGCCAGCAGCCGGTCAGCGGGGGGAATGTTCGAGCAGTACTTC
TRBV4-2	TRBJ1-1	-	-	CASSQPGGGTEAFF	TGTGCCAGCAGCCAACCCGGGGGGGGGACTGAAGCTTTCTTT
TRBV21-1	TRBJ2-1	-	-	CASSKGEEPLVDEQFF	TGTGCCAGCAGCAAAGGTGAGGAACCCCTGGTGGATGAGCAGTTCTTC
TRBV12-3/TRBV12-4	TRBJ1-1	-	-	CASRGQSNTEAFF	TGTGCCAGCAGGGGACAATCGAACACTGAAGCTTTCTTT
TRBV30	TRBJ1-2	-	-	CAWSVGHPGNYGYTF	TGTGCCTGGAGTGTGGGGCATCCCGGGAACTATGGCTACACCTTC
TRBV5-1	TRBJ2-7	TRBD2	few	CASIAGRSQFDEQYF	TGCGCCAGCATTGCCGGGAGGTCACAATTCGACGAGCAGTACTTC
TRBV5-4	TRBJ2-1	TRBD2	-	CASIDLTSGHNEQFF	TGTGCCAGCATCGACCTGACTAGCGGTCACAATGAGCAGTTCTTC
TRBV21-1	TRBJ1-1	-	-	CASSKLPGLMNTEAFF	TGTGCCAGCAGCAAACTCCCGGGGTTAATGAACACTGAAGCTTTCTTT
TRBV6-5	TRBJ1-2	-	-	CASSLSLGQGYTF	TGTGCCAGCAGCCTCTCCCTCGGACAAGGCTACACCTTC
TRBV11-3	TRBJ2-7	TRBD2	-	CASSRRDYSYEQYF	TGTGCCAGCAGCCGACGGGACTACTCCTACGAGCAGTACTTC
TRBV3-1/TRBV3-2	TRBJ2-7	TRBD1	-	CASSPPVTGRAYEQYF	TGTGCCAGCAGCCCCCCCGTGACAGGGAGAGCCTACGAGCAGTACTTC
TRBV12-3/TRBV12-4	TRBJ2-7	-	few	CASSRGRGYEQYF	TGTGCCAGCTCTCGAGGCAGGGGTTACGAGCAGTACTTC
TRBV12-1	TRBJ2-2	-	-	CASRQGGRPSSRTGELFF	TGTGCCAGCAGACAGGGCGGGAGGCCCTCGAGTAGGACCGGGGAGCTGTTTTTT
TRBV14	TRBJ2-1	TRBD2	-	CASSYKGLAPAKPCHEQFF	TGTGCCAGCAGTTACAAAGGACTAGCCCCTGCTAAGCCCTGCCATGAGCAGTTCTTC
TRBV7-3	TRBJ2-1	TRBD2	few	CASSRGLAGAGDEQFF	TGTGCCAGCAGTCGCGGACTAGCGGGAGCTGGGGATGAGCAGTTCTTC
TRBV6-2/TRBV6-3	TRBJ2-5	-	-	CASSYLGHQETQYF	TGTGCCAGCAGTTACCTGGGCCACCAAGAGACCCAGTACTTC
TRBV6-5	TRBJ1-1	TRBD1	-	CASGNRGLGEAFF	TGTGCCAGCGGTAACAGGGGGCTTGGGGAAGCTTTCTTT
TRBV5-1	TRBJ1-4	-	-	CASSLAGGSNEKLFF	TGCGCCAGCAGCTTGGCGGGGGGATCTAATGAAAAACTGTTTTTT
TRBV30	TRBJ1-5	-	-	CAWSALGTRTQPQHF	TGTGCCTGGAGTGCCCTAGGGACTCGAACTCAGCCCCAGCATTTT
TRBV4-1	TRBJ2-7	TRBD2	-	CASSQDRLAGGPRSYEQYF	TGCGCCAGCAGCCAAGATCGGTTAGCGGGAGGGCCTAGGTCCTACGAGCAGTACTTC
TRBV5-1	TRBJ1-2	-	-	CASSLGVRGPDGPYGYTF	TGCGCCAGCAGCTTGGGGGTCAGGGGACCCGATGGCCCCTATGGCTACACCTTC
TRBV12-3/TRBV12-4	TRBJ1-2	TRBD1	-	CASGGTATYGYTF	TGTGCCAGCGGTGGGACAGCCACGTATGGCTACACCTTC
TRBV11-2	TRBJ1-2	-	-	CASSLDLLSYGYTF	TGTGCCAGCAGCTTAGATTTGTTGAGCTATGGCTACACCTTC
TRBV28	TRBJ1-5	-	few	CASSPNGFNQPQHF	TGTGCCAGCAGTCCTAACGGTTTCAATCAGCCCCAGCATTTT
TRBV7-2	TRBJ1-4	-	-	CASSPVTGEKLFF	TGTGCCAGCAGTCCAGTTACGGGTGAAAAACTGTTTTTT
TRBV21-1	TRBJ2-7	-	few	CASSSRDGGRSYEQYF	TGTGCCAGCAGCAGTAGGGACGGGGGGAGGTCCTACGAGCAGTACTTC
TRBV4-2	TRBJ2-7	-	-	CASSQERGQHYEQYF	TGTGCCAGCAGCCAAGAACGAGGACAGCACTACGAGCAGTACTTC
TRBV4-2	TRBJ2-3	TRBD2	once	CASSQETAGGLGYF	TGTGCCAGCAGCCAAGAAACAGCGGGAGGGTTAGGGTATTTT
TRBV24-1	TRBJ2-2	-	-	CATSESGLLTGELFF	TGTGCCACCAGTGAGTCGGGACTTTTAACCGGGGAGCTGTTTTTT
TRBV30	TRBJ2-5	TRBD1	-	CAWRAPGQGSETQYF	TGTGCCTGGAGGGCTCCGGGACAGGGAAGCGAGACCCAGTACTTC
TRBV4-2	TRBJ2-6	-	-	CASSQYYLAYSSGANVLTF	TGTGCCAGCAGCCAATACTACCTAGCGTACTCCTCTGGGGCCAACGTCCTGACTTTC
TRBV5-1	TRBJ1-4	TRBD1	-	CASSLGQIQGEKLFF	TGCGCCAGCAGCTTGGGACAGATACAGGGGGAAAAACTGTTTTTT
TRBV7-9	TRBJ2-7	TRBD1	-	CASSLGTGPSYEQYF	TGTGCCAGCAGCTTGGGGACAGGGCCTTCCTACGAGCAGTACTTC
TRBV30	TRBJ2-7	TRBD2	-	CAWSPPAGVPEQYF	TGTGCCTGGAGTCCCCCAGCGGGAGTTCCCGAGCAGTACTTC
TRBV5-5	TRBJ2-7	-	-	CASSPGGDRVYEQYF	TGTGCCAGCAGCCCGGGGGGGGACAGGGTCTACGAGCAGTACTTC
TRBV10-3	TRBJ2-7	TRBD1	few	CAIRRTGDSYEQYF	TGTGCCATCAGACGTACAGGGGACTCCTACGAGCAGTACTTC
TRBV15	TRBJ2-7	TRBD2	-	CATSRGRGLADYEQYF	TGTGCCACCAGCAGAGGGAGGGGACTAGCGGACTACGAGCAGTACTTC
TRBV21-1	TRBJ2-3	-	-	CASSKGAPAGPHTDTQYF	TGTGCCAGCAGCAAAGGGGCCCCCGCAGGCCCTCACACAGATACGCAGTATTTT